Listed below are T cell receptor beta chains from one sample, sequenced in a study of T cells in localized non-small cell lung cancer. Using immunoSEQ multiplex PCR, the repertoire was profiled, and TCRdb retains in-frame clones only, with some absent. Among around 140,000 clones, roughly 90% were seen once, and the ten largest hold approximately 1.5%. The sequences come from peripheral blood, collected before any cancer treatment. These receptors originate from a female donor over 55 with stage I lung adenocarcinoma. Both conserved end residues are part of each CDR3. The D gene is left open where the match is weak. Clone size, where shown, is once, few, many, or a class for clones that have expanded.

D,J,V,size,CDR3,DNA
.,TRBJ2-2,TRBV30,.,CAWKESVNTGELFF,TGTGCCTGGAAGGAGTCAGTGAACACCGGGGAGCTGTTTTTT
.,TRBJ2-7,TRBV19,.,CASAGQSSSYEQYF,TGTGCCAGTGCGGGACAGAGTAGCTCCTACGAGCAGTACTTC
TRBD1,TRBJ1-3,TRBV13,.,CASSPEDRGNTIYF,TGTGCCAGCAGCCCGGAGGACAGGGGAAACACCATATATTTT
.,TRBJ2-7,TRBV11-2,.,CASSWADINYEQYF,TGTGCCAGCAGCTGGGCAGACATTAACTACGAGCAGTACTTC
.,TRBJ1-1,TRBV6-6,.,CASSYSPGMNTEAFF,TGTGCCAGCAGTTACTCGCCGGGGATGAACACTGAAGCTTTCTTT
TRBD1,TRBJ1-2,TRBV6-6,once,CASSWGQGYGYTF,TGTGCCAGCAGTTGGGGACAGGGTTATGGCTACACCTTC
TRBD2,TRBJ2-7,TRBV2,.,CASSDPDSGTSGSQYEQYF,TGTGCCAGCAGTGACCCAGACTCCGGGACTAGCGGGAGCCAGTACGAGCAGTACTTC
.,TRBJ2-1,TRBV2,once,CASSELAKGSEQFF,TGTGCCAGCAGTGAACTAGCGAAAGGCAGTGAGCAGTTCTTC
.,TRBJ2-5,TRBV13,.,CASSVVGEGTQYF,TGTGCCAGCAGCGTAGTGGGGGAAGGGACCCAGTACTTC
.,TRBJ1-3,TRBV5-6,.,CASSSGRGVVGNTIYF,TGTGCCAGCAGCTCCGGTCGGGGCGTAGTTGGAAACACCATATATTTT
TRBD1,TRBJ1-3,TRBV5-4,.,CASSQQTGAGNTIYF,TGTGCCAGCAGCCAACAAACAGGGGCTGGAAACACCATATATTTT
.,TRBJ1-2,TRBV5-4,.,CASSLVRVNYGYTF,TGTGCCAGCAGCTTGGTCCGGGTCAACTATGGCTACACCTTC
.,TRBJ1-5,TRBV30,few,CAWRPQLLGNQPQHF,TGTGCCTGGAGGCCACAACTGTTAGGCAATCAGCCCCAGCATTTT